This T cell receptor (beta chain) was retrieved from a study of blood T cell repertoires in COVID-19. On the study more broadly: Sample material is recorded as cDNA or gDNA derived from T cells, B-cell-depleted T cells, or PBMCs.

Profiling relied on immunoSEQ multiplex PCR, and the TCRdb table lists in-frame clones only, not all of them. Of some 100,000 clones listed, roughly 92% are singletons. This CDR3 comprises 17 residues. After removal of 6 bases from V and 1 base from J, the junction contained 12 bases not matched to a gene. Per the germline V gene, CDR1 is SEHNR and CDR2 is FQNEAQ (reference sequence). V usage is TRBV7-9 and J usage is TRBJ2-1; 7 bases are a match to TRBD2. Sequencing was done on a sample of peripheral blood. This clonotype was obtained from a man aged 55 to 70 with acute or convalescent COVID-19. The CDR3, as DNA: TGTGCCAGCAGTTTTAGGGCCTCGGGGGGATCCTACAATGAGCAGTTCTTC. Its translation: CASSFRASGGSYNEQFF.